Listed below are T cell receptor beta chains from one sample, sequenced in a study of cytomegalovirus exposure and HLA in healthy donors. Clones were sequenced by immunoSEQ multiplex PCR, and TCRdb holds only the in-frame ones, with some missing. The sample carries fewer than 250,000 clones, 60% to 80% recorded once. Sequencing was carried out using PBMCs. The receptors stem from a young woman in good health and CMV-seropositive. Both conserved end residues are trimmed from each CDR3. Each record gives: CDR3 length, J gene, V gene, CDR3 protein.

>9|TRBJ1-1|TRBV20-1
SLGFGEMAF
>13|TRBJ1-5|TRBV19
ATQTGGSISQPQH
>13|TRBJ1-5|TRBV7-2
ASSLERGSNQPQH
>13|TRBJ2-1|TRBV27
ASSQTGFGLYEQF
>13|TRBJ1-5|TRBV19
ASSEGRGLKQPQH
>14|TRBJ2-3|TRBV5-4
ASSLSSGGLTDTQY
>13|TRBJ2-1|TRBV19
ASSVGTRGWNEQF
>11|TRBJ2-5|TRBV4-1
ASSQDRGETQY
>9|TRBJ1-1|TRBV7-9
SSSSERGAF
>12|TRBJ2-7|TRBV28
ASSDGGPIYEQY
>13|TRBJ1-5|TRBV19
ASSTTGIRNQPQH
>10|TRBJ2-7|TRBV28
ASIASSREQY
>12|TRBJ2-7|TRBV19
ASSPSGSGYEQY
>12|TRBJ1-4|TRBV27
ASQTDREAEKLF
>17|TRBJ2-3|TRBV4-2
ASSQVLETSGSLRDTQY
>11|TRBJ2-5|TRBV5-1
ASSVTDQETQY
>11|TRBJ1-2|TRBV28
ASRGQVNYGYT
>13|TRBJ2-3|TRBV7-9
AGSLHGGAKDTQY
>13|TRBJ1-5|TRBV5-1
ASSLEGARNQPQH